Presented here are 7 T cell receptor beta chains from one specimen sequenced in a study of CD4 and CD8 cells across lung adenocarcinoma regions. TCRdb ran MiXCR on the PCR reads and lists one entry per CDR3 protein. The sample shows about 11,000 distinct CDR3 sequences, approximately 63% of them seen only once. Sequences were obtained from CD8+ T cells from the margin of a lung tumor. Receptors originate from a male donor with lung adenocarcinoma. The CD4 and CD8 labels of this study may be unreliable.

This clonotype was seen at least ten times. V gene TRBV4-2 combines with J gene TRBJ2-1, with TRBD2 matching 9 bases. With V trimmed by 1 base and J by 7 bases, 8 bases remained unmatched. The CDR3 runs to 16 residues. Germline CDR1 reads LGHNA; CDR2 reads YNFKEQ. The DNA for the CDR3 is TGTGCCAGCAGCCAAGGGGCGGGAGGGCCGTGGAATGAGCAGTTCTTC. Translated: CASSQGAGGPWNEQFF.

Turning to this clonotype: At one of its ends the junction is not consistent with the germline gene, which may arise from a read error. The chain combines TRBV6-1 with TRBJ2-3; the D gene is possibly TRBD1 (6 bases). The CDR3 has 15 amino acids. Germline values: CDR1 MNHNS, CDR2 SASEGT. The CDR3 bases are TGTGCCAGTGGGGGCAGGAGCGGACACCCAGAGACGCAGTATTTC. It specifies CASGGRSGHPETQYF.

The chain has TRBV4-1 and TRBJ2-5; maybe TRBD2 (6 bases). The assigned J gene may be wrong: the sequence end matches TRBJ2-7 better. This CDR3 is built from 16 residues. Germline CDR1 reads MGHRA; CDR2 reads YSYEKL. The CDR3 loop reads CASSQDLGGGFYEQYF. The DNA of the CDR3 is TGCGCCAGCAGCCAAGATCTGGGAGGAGGTTTCTACGAGCAGTACTTC.

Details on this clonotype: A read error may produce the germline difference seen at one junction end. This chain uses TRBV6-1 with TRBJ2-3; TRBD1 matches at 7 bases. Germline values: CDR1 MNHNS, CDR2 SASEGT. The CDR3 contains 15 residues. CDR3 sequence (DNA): TGTGCCAGCAGTGAAATTACAGGGGAACAAGAGACGCAGTATTTC. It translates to CASSEITGEQETQYF.

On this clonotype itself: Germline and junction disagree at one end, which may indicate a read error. CDR3 in amino acids: CASSSTGGLSAF. The DNA of the CDR3 is TGCGCCAGCAGCTCTACAGGAGGACTCAGCGCTTTC. The J gene is TRBJ2-5, the V gene TRBV5-1, with D perhaps being TRBD1 or TRBD2 (5 bases each). Per germline, CDR1 SGHRS and CDR2 YFSETQ. The CDR3 length is 12 residues. The whole variable domain, filled in from reference TRBV5-1 and TRBJ2-5, reads KAGVTQTPRYLIKTRGQQVTLSCSPISGHRSVSWYQQTPGQGLQFLFEYFSETQRNKGNFPGRFSGRQFSNSRSEMNVSTLELGDSALYLCASSSTGGLSAFGPGTRLLVL.

The CDR3 is CASSQGLAALQETQYF. The CDR3 region has the DNA TGCGCCAGCAGCCAGGGACTAGCGGCCCTCCAAGAGACCCAGTACTTC. V usage is TRBV4-1 and J usage is TRBJ2-5, with 11 bases fitting TRBD2. This CDR3 region has 16 residues. The V segment lost 3 bases and the J segment 1 base; nucleotides outside the gene matches: 4. CDR1 and CDR2 (germline): MGHRA, YSYEKL.

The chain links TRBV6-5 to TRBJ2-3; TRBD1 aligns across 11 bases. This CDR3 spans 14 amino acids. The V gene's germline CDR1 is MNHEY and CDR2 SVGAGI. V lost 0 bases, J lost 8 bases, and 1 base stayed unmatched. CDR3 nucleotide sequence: TGTGCCAGCAGTTACTCGGGACAGGGGGGTACGCAGTATTTT. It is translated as CASSYSGQGGTQYF.